This T cell receptor (beta chain) stems from a study of T cell responses to AZD1222 COVID-19 vaccine. Study-level results: Seropositive AZD1222 recipients at baseline numbered only six or seven.

As regards this clone: The antigen remains undetermined.

Germline V CDR1 and CDR2: LGHDT, YNNKEL (reference sequence). V was shortened by 4 bases and J by 8 bases, with 11 bases between the two germline ends. This CDR3 contains 12 residues. Data came from immunoSEQ multiplex PCR; TCRdb stores just in-frame clones and leaves some out. Among 250,000 to 300,000 clones listed, approximately 94% were seen once. The TCR sequence derives from an adult who received the AZD1222 COVID-19 vaccine. The chain joins TRBV3-1 (or the pseudogene TRBV3-2) to TRBJ1-1; D remains unclear. The specimen comprised peripheral blood, sampled 28 days after the second AZD1222 dose. CDR3 bases: TGTGCCAGCAGCCTTCTGGGGAGAGAAGCTTTCTTT. Its translation is CASSLLGREAFF.